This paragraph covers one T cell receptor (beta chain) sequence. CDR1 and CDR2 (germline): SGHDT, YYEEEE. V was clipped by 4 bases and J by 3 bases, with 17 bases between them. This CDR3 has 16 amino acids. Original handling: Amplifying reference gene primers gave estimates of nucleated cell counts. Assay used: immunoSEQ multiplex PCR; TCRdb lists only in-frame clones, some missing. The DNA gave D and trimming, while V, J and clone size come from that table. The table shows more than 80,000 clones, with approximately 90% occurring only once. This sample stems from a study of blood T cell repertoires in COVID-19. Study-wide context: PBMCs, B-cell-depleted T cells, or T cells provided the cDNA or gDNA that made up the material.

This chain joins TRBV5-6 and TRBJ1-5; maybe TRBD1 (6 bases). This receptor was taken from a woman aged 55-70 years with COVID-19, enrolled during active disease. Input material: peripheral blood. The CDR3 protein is CASSRQGFGVNQPQHF. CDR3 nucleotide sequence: TGTGCCAGCAGCCGTCAGGGGTTTGGTGTCAATCAGCCCCAGCATTTT.